A selection of T cell receptor beta chains follows, all from one sample in a study of T cells in Graves' hyperthyroidism and ophthalmopathy. TCRdb used MiXCR to reprocess the multiplex PCR reads, holding one entry per CDR3 protein. The data show about 510,000 distinct CDR3 sequences, 40% to 50% seen once. The specimen was peripheral blood or thyroid tissue (not recorded which). The source of these receptors is an adult woman with Graves' disease, either hyperthyroidism or ophthalmopathy (not recorded which). The CDR3 runs from the conserved cysteine through the conserved F or W. The D gene is left open where the match is weak. The size of a clone is reported for some rows only, either as once, few or many, or as a class for expanded clones.

j_call d_call v_call clone_size cdr3_aa cdr3_nt
TRBJ2-7 TRBD1 TRBV7-8 . CASSLQGQYYEQYF TGTGCCAGCAGCTTACAGGGACAGTACTACGAGCAGTACTTC
TRBJ1-1 . TRBV29-1 few CSDGRGAFF TGCAGCGACGGAAGAGGAGCTTTCTTT
TRBJ1-5 . TRBV12-3/TRBV12-4 many CASSTEVISPQHF TGTGCCAGCAGTACAGAGGTAATCAGCCCCCAGCATTTT
TRBJ2-5 . TRBV5-6 . CASSLVRAETQYF TGTGCCAGCAGCTTGGTCCGGGCGGAGACCCAGTACTTC
TRBJ1-2 TRBD1 TRBV10-1 . CARRGQNYGYTF TGCGCCAGGCGGGGACAGAACTATGGCTACACCTTC
TRBJ1-1 . TRBV6-6 many CASSSGGSVTEAFF TGTGCCAGCAGTTCGGGGGGCTCTGTCACTGAAGCTTTCTTT
TRBJ2-4 . TRBV29-1 . CSVEGSRNAIQYF TGCAGCGTTGAGGGCAGCCGAAATGCCATTCAGTACTTC
TRBJ2-2 . TRBV5-5 many CASSFTGAGTGELFF TGTGCCAGCAGCTTTACGGGGGCCGGCACCGGGGAGCTGTTTTTT
TRBJ1-1 TRBD1 TRBV29-1 . CSSRDRRYGTEAFF TGCAGCAGTCGGGACAGGCGTTACGGCACTGAAGCTTTCTTT
TRBJ2-5 . TRBV5-8 many CASSLGGSRRRETQYF TGTGCCAGCAGCTTGGGTGGCAGCAGAAGGAGGGAGACCCAGTACTTC
TRBJ2-5 . TRBV29-1 . CSVSPVGGETQYF TGCAGCGTCTCGCCAGTGGGCGGGGAGACCCAGTACTTC
TRBJ1-3 . TRBV10-3 . CATRIGEISGNTIYF TGTGCCACAAGGATAGGAGAAATCTCTGGAAACACCATATATTTT
TRBJ2-5 . TRBV6-1 . CASSDRDPETQYF TGTGCCAGCAGTGACCGGGACCCAGAGACCCAGTACTTC
TRBJ1-6 TRBD1 TRBV10-3 many CAISEGTVNNSPLHF TGTGCCATCAGTGAGGGGACAGTCAATAATTCACCCCTCCACTTT
TRBJ2-5 TRBD1 TRBV28 . CASRIGTGGIETQYF TGTGCCAGCAGGATCGGGACAGGGGGCATAGAGACCCAGTACTTC
TRBJ1-5 TRBD1 TRBV19 many CASHVGRGLGVNQPQHF TGTGCCAGCCATGTGGGCAGGGGGCTAGGGGTCAATCAGCCCCAGCATTTT
TRBJ2-5 . TRBV25-1 . CASRNRQSRETQYF TGTGCCAGCAGGAATAGACAGTCGCGAGAGACCCAGTACTTC
TRBJ1-1 . TRBV5-1 . CASSSRGVGLDTEAFF TGCGCCAGCAGCTCAAGGGGGGTAGGGTTGGACACTGAAGCTTTCTTT
TRBJ2-2 . TRBV11-2 many CASSSTPSWELFF TGTGCCAGCAGCTCTACCCCATCTTGGGAGCTGTTTTTT
TRBJ2-7 TRBD2 TRBV5-1 . CASSPTGTRGPQYF TGTGCCAGCAGCCCCACCGGGACTAGAGGCCCGCAGTACTTC
TRBJ1-4 . TRBV20-1 many CSARDPGRTEKLFF TGCAGTGCTAGAGATCCAGGGAGAACTGAAAAACTGTTTTTT
TRBJ2-7 . TRBV13 once CASSYSTFGSYEQYF TGTGCCAGCAGTTACTCGACCTTCGGCTCCTACGAGCAGTACTTC